This T cell receptor beta chain appears in the sequencing data of a study of CD8+CD57+ T cells in acquired aplastic anemia. Study summary: Across the sorted CD4+ and CD8+ cells, DNA amounts averaged roughly 3 ug. Study outcomes and limitations: Patients and controls shared about 27 CD8+ CDR3 sequences.

The germline V and J ends were trimmed by 2 bases and 4 bases, with 12 bases remaining between them. CDR3 length: 14 amino acids. This clonotype was observed many times. Antigen: not known. Profiling of TCR beta VDJ combinations and CDR3 sequences used genomic DNA as template. TCRdb processed the reads anew with MiXCR; each CDR3 protein has one entry. Counted here are 60,000 or so distinct CDR3 sequences, 50% to 70% occurring once; the ten biggest clones make up about 2.5%. The rearrangement uses TRBV12-3 or TRBV12-4 and TRBJ2-7; TRBD1 is a possible D gene (7 bases). What was sequenced was sorted CD4+, CD8+, or CD8+CD57+ T cells (not recorded which) from PBMCs. This TCR was sampled from a human donor in good health, serving as a control. For the CDR3, the DNA is TGTGCCAGCAGTTTAAAGCAGGGGGGATACGAGCAGTACTTC. Protein: CASSLKQGGYEQYF.